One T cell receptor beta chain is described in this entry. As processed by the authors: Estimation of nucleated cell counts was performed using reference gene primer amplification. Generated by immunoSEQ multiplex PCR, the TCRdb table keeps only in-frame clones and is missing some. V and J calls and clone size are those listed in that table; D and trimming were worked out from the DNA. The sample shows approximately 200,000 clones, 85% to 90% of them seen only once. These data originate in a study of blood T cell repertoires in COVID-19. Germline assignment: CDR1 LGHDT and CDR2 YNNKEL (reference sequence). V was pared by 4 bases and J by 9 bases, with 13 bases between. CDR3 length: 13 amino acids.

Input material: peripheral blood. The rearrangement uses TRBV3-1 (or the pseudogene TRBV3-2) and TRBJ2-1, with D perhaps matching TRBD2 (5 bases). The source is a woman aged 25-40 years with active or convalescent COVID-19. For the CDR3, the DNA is TGTGCCAGCAGCCGAGGCGAGGGTAGTGAGCAGTTCTTC. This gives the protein CASSRGEGSEQFF.